This TCR beta chain was identified during a study of T cells in Graves' hyperthyroidism and ophthalmopathy. Overall study findings and caveats: A model of 13 V-J pairs discriminated ophthalmopathy from stable hyperthyroidism. Ophthalmopathy was predicted by the model a median of approximately six months ahead of onset. Blood also contained most expanded thyroid clonotypes above 0.001.

Germline CDR1 and CDR2: MNHEY and SVGEGT. Trimming stripped 3 bases from V and 0 bases from J, with 6 bases between. The length of the CDR3 is 14 residues. This clonotype was recorded many times. Its specificity is not known. What was amplified from RNA transcripts were TCR beta CDR3 regions. The TCR CDR3 was amplified in a first-round RT-PCR using the HTBI primer set. TCRdb independently ran MiXCR on the multiplex PCR reads; one entry per CDR3 protein. This table has over 250,000 distinct CDR3 sequences, around 25% appearing once. The TCR originated in a man aged 35-49 years with Graves' hyperthyroidism that later progressed to Graves' ophthalmopathy. The rearrangement joins TRBV6-2 or TRBV6-3 to TRBJ2-4; no reliable D call. The material sequenced was blood. CDR3 protein: CASSYTGAKNIQYF. The CDR3 DNA sequence: TGTGCCAGCAGTTATACGGGAGCCAAAAACATTCAGTACTTC.